These T cell receptor beta chains were read from a single sample in a study of vaccination and CD4 T cells after COVID-19. A single record per CDR3 protein comes from TCRdb applying MiXCR to the PCR reads. The sample records 2,000 to 3,000 distinct CDR3 sequences, about a quarter being singletons. These TCRs' antigens remain unknown. Sequenced material: CD4+ T cells from blood, cultured in vitro. These receptors all come from a human donor in good health. Each CDR3 is given without its conserved first and last residue.

TRBV29-1,SVAGGSGRPGSYEQY
TRBV3-1,ASSPADTRNSPLH
TRBV10-3,ATRVQGATYEQY
TRBV2,ASKRGTGPTNYGYT
TRBV30,AWRWHDNSPLH
TRBV12-3/TRBV12-4,ASSFAGYEQY
TRBV28,ASSFGVSVPKETQY
TRBV2,ASRAQGPGNTIY
TRBV12-3/TRBV12-4,ASSLWAGGNTEAF
TRBV7-9,ASSDGGAGNTIY
TRBV10-1,ASSGWTGGDEQY
TRBV27,ASSTPGQALDEQF
TRBV6-2/TRBV6-3,ATVGTSGGSVRYEQY
TRBV6-1,ASSEWASTPETQY
TRBV5-3,ARSFEVVGLSNQPQH
TRBV19,ASSDFGRVWREGYT
TRBV7-7,ASSAGLGASSYNEQF
TRBV7-9,ASSLVSVSYEQY
TRBV11-2,ASSPQGQVVNYGYT
TRBV6-2/TRBV6-3,ASRTGYNEQF
TRBV29-1,SVGPSGGETQY
TRBV21-1,ASSNMGRDGYT
TRBV30,AWSEGNRGGYT
TRBV29-1,SVASQGQGYQPQH
TRBV28,ASSLLLVRLPLEQY
TRBV21-1,ASKKNSGPSGASYEQY
TRBV6-1,ASSERGQLSGNTIY
TRBV7-9,VSSDGGAGNTIY
TRBV7-6,ASSPQTDDEQY
TRBV7-2,ASSLSSSSDEQF
TRBV20-1,SAGARDRALYEQY
TRBV4-1,ASSQEGSSGLQETQY
TRBV20-1,SARAGETQY
TRBV20-1,SAGNRGSSYEQY
TRBV14,ASSQVMGGEQY
TRBV4-1,ASSQGPLRGTGELF
TRBV28,ASSLPPGLGTEAF
TRBV7-3,ASSPTGEEHQPQH
TRBV30,AWIRGSTPNYGYT
TRBV6-1,ASSTPGWIQETQY
TRBV7-3,ASRLGGGSTDTQY
TRBV28,ASSERRVNQPQH
TRBV3-1,ASSPQGQGIGYT
TRBV6-1,ASSAAGTGELRYEQY
TRBV30,AWIPHRDTEAF
TRBV2,ASQRAGVEQF
TRBV12-3/TRBV12-4,ASSLWVGEQY
TRBV7-9,ASSRRGMNTEAF
TRBV20-1,SARDPGSGSSYEQY
TRBV7-9,ASSTGAGYYEQY
TRBV7-9,ASSLAGNYGYT
TRBV28,ASSRWTGLNYGYT
TRBV7-2,ASSSRLSSHGYT